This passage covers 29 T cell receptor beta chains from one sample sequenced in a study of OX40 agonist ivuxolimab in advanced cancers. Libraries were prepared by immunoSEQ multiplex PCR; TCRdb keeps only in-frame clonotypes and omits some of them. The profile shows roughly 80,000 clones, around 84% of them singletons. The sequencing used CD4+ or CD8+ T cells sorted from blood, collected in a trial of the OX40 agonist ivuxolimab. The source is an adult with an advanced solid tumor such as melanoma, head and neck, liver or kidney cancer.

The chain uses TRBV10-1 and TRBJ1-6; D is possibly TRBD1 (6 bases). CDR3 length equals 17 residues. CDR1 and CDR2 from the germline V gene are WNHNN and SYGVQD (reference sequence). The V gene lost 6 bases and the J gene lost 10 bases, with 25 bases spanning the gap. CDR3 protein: CASSADIGQKNWSPLHF. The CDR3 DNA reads TGCGCCAGCAGCGCCGATATCGGACAGAAGAATTGGTCACCCCTCCACTTT.

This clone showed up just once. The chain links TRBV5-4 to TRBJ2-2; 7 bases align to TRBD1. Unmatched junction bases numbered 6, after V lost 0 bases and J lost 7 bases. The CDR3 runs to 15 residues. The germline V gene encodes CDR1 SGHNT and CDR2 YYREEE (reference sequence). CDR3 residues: CASSLDRGPHGELFF. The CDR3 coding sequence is TGTGCCAGCAGCTTGGACAGGGGCCCCCACGGGGAGCTGTTTTTT.

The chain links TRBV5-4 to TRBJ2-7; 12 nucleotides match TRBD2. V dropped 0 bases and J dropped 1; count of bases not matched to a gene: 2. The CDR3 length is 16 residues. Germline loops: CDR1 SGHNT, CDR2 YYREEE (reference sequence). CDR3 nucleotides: TGTGCCAGCAGCTTGGGACTAGCGGGGGAGTCCTACGAGCAGTACTTC. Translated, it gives CASSLGLAGESYEQYF. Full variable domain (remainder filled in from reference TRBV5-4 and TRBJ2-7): ETGVTQSPTHLIKTRGQQVTLRCSSQSGHNTVSWYQQALGQGPQFIFQYYREEENGRGNFPPRFSGLQFPNYSSELNVNALELDDSALYLCASSLGLAGESYEQYFGPGTRLTVT.

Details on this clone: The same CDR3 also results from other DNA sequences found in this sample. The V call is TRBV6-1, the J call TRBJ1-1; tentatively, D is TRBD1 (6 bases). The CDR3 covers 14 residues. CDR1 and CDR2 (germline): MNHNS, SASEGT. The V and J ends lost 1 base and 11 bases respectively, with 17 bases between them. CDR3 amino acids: CASSEDPYGGRAFF. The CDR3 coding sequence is TGTGCCAGCAGTGAAGACCCTTATGGGGGGCGGGCTTTCTTT.

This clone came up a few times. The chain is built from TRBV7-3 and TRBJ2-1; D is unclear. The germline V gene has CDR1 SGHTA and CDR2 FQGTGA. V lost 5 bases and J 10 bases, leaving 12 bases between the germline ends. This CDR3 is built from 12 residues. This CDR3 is CASSDKPTEQFF. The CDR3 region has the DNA TGTGCCAGCAGCGATAAACCGACAGAGCAGTTCTTC.

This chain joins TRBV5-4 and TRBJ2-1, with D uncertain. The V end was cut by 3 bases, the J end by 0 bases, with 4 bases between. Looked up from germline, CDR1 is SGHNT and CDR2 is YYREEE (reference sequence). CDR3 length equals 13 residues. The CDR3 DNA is TGTGCCAGCAGCTCCAGCTCCTACAATGAGCAGTTCTTC. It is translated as CASSSSSYNEQFF. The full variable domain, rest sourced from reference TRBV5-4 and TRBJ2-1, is ETGVTQSPTHLIKTRGQQVTLRCSSQSGHNTVSWYQQALGQGPQFIFQYYREEENGRGNFPPRFSGLQFPNYSSELNVNALELDDSALYLCASSSSSYNEQFFGPGTRLTVL.

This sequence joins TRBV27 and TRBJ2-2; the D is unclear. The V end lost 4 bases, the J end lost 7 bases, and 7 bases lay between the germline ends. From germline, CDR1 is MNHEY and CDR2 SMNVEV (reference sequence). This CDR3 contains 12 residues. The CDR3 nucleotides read TGTGCCAGCAGTTGGACGATCGGGGAGCTGTTTTTT. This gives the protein CASSWTIGELFF.

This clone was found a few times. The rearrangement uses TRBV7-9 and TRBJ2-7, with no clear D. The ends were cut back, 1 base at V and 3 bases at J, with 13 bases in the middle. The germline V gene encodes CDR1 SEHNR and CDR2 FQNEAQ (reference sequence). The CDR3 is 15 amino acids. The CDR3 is CASSLVLPGRYEQYF. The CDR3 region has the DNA TGTGCCAGCAGCTTAGTGTTGCCGGGCCGCTACGAGCAGTACTTC.

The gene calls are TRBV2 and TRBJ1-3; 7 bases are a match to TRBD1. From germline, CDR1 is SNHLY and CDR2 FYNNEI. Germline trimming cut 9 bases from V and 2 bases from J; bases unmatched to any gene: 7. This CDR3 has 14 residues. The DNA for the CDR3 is TGTGCCAGTTCCCAGGGGGTAGCTGGAAACACCATATATTTT. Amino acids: CASSQGVAGNTIYF.

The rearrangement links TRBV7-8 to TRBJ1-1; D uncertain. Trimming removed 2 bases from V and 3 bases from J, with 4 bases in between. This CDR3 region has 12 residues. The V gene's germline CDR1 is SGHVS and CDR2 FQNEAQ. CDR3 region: CASSLFDTEAFF. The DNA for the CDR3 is TGTGCCAGCAGCTTATTTGACACTGAAGCTTTCTTT.

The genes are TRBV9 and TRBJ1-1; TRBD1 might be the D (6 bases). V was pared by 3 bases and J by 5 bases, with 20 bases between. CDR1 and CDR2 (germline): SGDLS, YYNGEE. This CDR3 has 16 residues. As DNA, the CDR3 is TGTGCCAGCAGCGGCGGGACATGGGGCGGATGGACTGAAGCTTTCTTT. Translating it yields CASSGGTWGGWTEAFF.

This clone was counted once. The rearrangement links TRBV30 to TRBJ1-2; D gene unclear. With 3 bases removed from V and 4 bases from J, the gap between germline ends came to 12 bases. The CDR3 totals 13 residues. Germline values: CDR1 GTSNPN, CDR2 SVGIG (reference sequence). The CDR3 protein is CAWSSKEVYGYTF. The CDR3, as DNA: TGTGCCTGGAGCTCAAAGGAAGTCTATGGCTACACCTTC.

CDR3 bases: TGTGCCAGCAGCCCTACATCAGCAACTAATGAAAAACTGTTTTTT. Translated, it gives CASSPTSATNEKLFF. The rearrangement links TRBV7-2 to TRBJ1-4; D remains unclear. Trimming took off 5 bases at V and 0 bases at J, with 10 bases between the two ends. CDR1 is SGHTA, CDR2 FQGNSA, per germline. This CDR3 spans 15 amino acids.

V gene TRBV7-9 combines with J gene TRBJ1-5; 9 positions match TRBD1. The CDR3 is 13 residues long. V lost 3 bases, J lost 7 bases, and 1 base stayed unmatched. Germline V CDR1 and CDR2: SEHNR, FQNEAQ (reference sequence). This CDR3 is CASSLGQGQPQHF. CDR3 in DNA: TGTGCCAGCAGCTTGGGACAGGGCCAGCCCCAGCATTTT.

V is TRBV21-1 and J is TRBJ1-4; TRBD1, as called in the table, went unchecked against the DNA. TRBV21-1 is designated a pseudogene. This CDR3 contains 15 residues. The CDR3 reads CASSQVTGSREKLFF. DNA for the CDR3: TGTGCCAGCAGCCAAGTGACAGGGTCAAGAGAAAAACTGTTTTTT.

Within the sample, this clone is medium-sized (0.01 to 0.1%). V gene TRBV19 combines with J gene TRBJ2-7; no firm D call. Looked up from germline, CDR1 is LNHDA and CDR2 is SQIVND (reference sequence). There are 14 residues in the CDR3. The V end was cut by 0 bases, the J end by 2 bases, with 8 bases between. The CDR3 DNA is TGTGCCAGTAGTATAGAAAACGGTCCCTACGAGCAGTACTTC. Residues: CASSIENGPYEQYF.

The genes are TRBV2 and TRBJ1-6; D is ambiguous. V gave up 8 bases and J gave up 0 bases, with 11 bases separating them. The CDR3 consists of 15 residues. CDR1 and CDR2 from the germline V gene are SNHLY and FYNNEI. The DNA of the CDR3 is TGTGCCAGCTTGCTAGACCGCTCCTATAATTCACCCCTCCACTTT. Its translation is CASLLDRSYNSPLHF.

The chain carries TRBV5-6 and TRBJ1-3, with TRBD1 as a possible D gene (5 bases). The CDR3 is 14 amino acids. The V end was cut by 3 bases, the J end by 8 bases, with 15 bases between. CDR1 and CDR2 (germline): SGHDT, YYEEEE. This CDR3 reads CASSSRSRGDTIYF. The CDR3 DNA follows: TGTGCCAGCAGCTCCCGGTCTAGAGGGGACACCATATATTTT.

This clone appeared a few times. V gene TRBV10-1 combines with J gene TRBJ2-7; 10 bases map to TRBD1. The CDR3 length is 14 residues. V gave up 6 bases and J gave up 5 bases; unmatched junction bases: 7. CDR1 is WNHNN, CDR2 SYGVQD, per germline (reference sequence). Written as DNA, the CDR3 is TGCGCCAGCAGGGAATCGGGACAGGGGAACGAGCAGTACTTC. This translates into CASRESGQGNEQYF.

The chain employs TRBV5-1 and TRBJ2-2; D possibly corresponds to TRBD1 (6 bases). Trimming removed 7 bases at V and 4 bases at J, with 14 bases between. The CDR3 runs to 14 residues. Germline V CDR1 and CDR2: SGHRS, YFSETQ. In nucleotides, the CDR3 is TGCGCCAGCCGCCAACAGGGCGGCACCGGGGAGCTGTTTTTT. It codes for CASRQQGGTGELFF.

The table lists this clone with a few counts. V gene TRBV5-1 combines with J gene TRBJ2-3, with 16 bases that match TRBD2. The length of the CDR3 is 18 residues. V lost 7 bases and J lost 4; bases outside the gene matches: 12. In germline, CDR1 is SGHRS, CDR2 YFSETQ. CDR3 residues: CASGPGLAGGLYPDTQYF. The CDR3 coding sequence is TGCGCCAGCGGCCCGGGACTAGCGGGGGGGCTTTATCCAGATACGCAGTATTTT.

Here the CDR3 DNA reads TGCGCCAGCAGCTTGGGGGGACAGGGAGCCGGGGAGCTGTTTTTT. Translation gives CASSLGGQGAGELFF. This rearrangement joins TRBV5-1 to TRBJ2-2; 9 nucleotides line up with TRBD1. The V segment lost 0 bases and the J segment 6 bases; nucleotides outside the gene matches: 3. Germline-derived CDR1 and CDR2 are SGHRS and YFSETQ. The CDR3 has 15 amino acids.

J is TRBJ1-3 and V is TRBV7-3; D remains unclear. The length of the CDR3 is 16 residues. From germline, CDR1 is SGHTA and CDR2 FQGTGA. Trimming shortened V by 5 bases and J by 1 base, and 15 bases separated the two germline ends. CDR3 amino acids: CASSPAGPQSGNTIYF. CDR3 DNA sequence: TGTGCCAGCAGCCCCGCCGGGCCCCAATCTGGAAACACCATATATTTT. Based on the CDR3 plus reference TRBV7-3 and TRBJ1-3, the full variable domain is GAGVSQTPSNKVTEKGKYVELRCDPISGHTALYWYRQSLGQGPEFLIYFQGTGAADDSGLPNDRFFAVRPEGSVSTLKIQRTERGDSAVYLCASSPAGPQSGNTIYFGEGSWLTVV.

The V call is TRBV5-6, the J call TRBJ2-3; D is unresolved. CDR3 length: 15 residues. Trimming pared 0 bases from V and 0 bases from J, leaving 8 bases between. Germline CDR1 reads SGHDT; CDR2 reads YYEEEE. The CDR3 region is CASSLDPVSTDTQYF. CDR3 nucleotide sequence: TGTGCCAGCAGCTTGGACCCTGTTAGCACAGATACGCAGTATTTT.

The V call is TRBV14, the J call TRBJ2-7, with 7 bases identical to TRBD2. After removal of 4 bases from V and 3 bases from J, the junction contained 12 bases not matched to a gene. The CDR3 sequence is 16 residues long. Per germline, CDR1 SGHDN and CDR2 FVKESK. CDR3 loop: CASSPLYRTRSYEQYF. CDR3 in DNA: TGTGCCAGCAGCCCCCTCTATAGGACTAGAAGCTACGAGCAGTACTTC.

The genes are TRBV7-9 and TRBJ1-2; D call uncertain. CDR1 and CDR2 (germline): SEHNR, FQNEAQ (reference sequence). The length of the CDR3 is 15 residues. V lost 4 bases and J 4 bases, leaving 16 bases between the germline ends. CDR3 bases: TGTGCCAGCAGCTCGGCCCGGCCGGAACTCTATGGCTACACCTTC. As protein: CASSSARPELYGYTF.

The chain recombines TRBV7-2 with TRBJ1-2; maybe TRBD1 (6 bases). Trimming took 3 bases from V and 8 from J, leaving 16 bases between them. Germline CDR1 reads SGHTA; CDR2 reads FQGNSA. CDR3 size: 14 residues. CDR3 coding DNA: TGTGCCAGCAGCTTCCTTGGACAGCTGGAAGGCTACACCTTC. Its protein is CASSFLGQLEGYTF.

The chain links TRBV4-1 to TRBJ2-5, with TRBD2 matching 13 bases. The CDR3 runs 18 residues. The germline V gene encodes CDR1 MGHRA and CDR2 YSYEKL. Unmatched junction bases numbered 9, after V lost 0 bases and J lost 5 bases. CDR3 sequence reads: CASSQDLGTSGEGETQYF. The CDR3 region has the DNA TGCGCCAGCAGCCAAGATCTTGGGACTAGCGGGGAGGGGGAGACCCAGTACTTC.

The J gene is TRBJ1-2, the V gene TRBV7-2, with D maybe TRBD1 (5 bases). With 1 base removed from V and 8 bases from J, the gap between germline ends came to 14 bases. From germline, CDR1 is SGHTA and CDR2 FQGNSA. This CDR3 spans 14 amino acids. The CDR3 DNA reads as TGTGCCAGCAGCTTAGACGGACAAGTCGACGGCTACACCTTC. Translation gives CASSLDGQVDGYTF.